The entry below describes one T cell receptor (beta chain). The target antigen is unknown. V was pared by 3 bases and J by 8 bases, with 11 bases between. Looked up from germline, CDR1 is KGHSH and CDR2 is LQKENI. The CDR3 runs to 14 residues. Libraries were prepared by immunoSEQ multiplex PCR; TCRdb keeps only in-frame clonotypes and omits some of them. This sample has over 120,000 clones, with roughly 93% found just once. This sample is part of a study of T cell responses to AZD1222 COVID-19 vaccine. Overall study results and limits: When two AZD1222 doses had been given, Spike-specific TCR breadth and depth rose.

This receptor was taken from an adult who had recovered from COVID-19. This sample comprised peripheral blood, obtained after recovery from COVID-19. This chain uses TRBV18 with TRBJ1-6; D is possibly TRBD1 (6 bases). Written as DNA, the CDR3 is TGTGCCAGCTCACCGCCCCCAGGGGATTCACCCCTCCACTTT. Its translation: CASSPPPGDSPLHF.